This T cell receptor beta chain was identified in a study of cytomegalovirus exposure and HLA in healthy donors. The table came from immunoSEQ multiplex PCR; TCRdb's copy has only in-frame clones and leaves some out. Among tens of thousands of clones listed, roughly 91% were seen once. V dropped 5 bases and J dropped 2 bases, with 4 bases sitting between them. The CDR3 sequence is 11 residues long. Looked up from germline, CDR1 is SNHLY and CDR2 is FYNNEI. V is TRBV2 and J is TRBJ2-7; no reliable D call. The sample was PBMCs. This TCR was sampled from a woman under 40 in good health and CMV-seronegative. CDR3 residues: CASSPTYEQYF. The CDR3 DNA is TGTGCCAGCAGTCCCACCTACGAGCAGTACTTC.